The 4 T cell receptor beta chains reported below all come from one sample, sequenced in a study of T cell repertoires in cytomegalovirus infection. The antigens these receptors bind are not known. TCRdb re-analysed the reads in MiXCR, keeping a single row per CDR3 protein. This repertoire shows hundreds of thousands of distinct CDR3 sequences, about two fifths found once; its top ten account for about 39%. The sequencing used cultured PBMCs, collected from culture after CMV antigen stimulation. The source of these receptors is a human donor in good health (CMV status not recorded). Some clones in this sample may be carry-over from other donors' samples.

The V call is TRBV25-1, the J call TRBJ1-1; the match to TRBD1 covers 7 bases. The V gene's germline CDR1 is MGHDK and CDR2 SYGVNS. The CDR3 spans 18 residues. The J segment lost 4 bases and the V segment lost 5 bases, leaving 19 bases of the junction unmatched. CDR3 amino acids: CASSPDRADLHAFTEAFF. The CDR3 nucleotides are TGTGCCAGCAGTCCAGACAGGGCTGATCTTCATGCTTTCACTGAAGCTTTCTTT.

This sequence joins TRBV2 and TRBJ2-7; 8 positions agree with TRBD2. The germline V gene has CDR1 SNHLY and CDR2 FYNNEI. V lost 8 bases and J lost 5; bases outside the gene matches: 5. The CDR3 runs 12 residues. The CDR3 is CASSGGLNEQYF. CDR3 coding DNA: TGTGCCAGCTCGGGGGGGCTAAACGAGCAGTACTTC.

This clonotype showed up just a few times. The V and J genes are TRBV7-2 and TRBJ1-4; D call uncertain. The V end lost 6 bases, the J end lost 4 bases, and 12 bases lay between the germline ends. Germline V gene sequence: CDR1 SGHTA, CDR2 FQGNSA. CDR3 length: 14 residues. CDR3 in DNA: TGTGCCAGCAGTCGTCCCCAGGTTAATGAAAAACTGTTTTTT. Translating gives CASSRPQVNEKLFF.

This clonotype has more than one count but fewer than ten. The V call is TRBV20-1, the J call TRBJ2-3; 12 bases match TRBD2. The CDR3 runs 15 residues. With V trimmed by 6 bases and J by 4 bases, 8 bases remained unmatched. Germline-derived CDR1 and CDR2 are DFQATT and SNEGSKA (reference sequence). DNA for the CDR3: TGCAGTGCGGAACAACTAGCGGGGGGATCAGATACGCAGTATTTT. Protein product: CSAEQLAGGSDTQYF.